A selection of T cell receptor beta chains follows, all from one sample in a study of blood T cell repertoires in COVID-19. Produced via immunoSEQ multiplex PCR; TCRdb's table is partial and in-frame only. The table records about 41,000 clones, about 83% of them present only once. The specimen sequenced was peripheral blood. The receptors stem from a woman aged 80 or over with active or convalescent COVID-19. The CDR3 runs from the conserved cysteine through the conserved F or W. Each record gives: clone size, J gene, D gene, V gene, CDR3 protein, CDR3 DNA. D genes are given only for firm matches. Size tells how often a clone was seen (once, few, many) or the class of an expanded clone, and some rows leave it out.

NA,TRBJ1-4,NA,TRBV30,CAWSGLAREKLFF,TGTGCCTGGAGTGGTCTAGCGAGGGAAAAACTGTTTTTT
NA,TRBJ2-3,TRBD2,TRBV6-6,CASSRFSGAPTDTQYF,TGTGCCAGCAGTCGATTTAGCGGGGCGCCCACAGATACGCAGTATTTT
once,TRBJ1-2,TRBD1,TRBV2,CASSAGQGFIYGYTF,TGTGCCAGCAGTGCAGGACAGGGGTTCATCTATGGCTACACCTTC
NA,TRBJ2-1,TRBD2,TRBV5-1,CASSPRLAGGSQFF,TGCGCCAGCAGCCCACGACTAGCGGGAGGGTCTCAGTTCTTC
NA,TRBJ1-3,NA,TRBV14,CASSQDGGLSGNTIYF,TGTGCCAGCAGCCAAGACGGCGGCCTCTCTGGAAACACCATATATTTT
NA,TRBJ2-7,NA,TRBV2,CASSVEVSYEQYF,TGTGCCAGCAGTGTTGAGGTTAGCTACGAGCAGTACTTC
NA,TRBJ1-6,TRBD1,TRBV19,CASSTKPGQEHNSPLHF,TGTGCCAGTAGTACCAAACCGGGACAGGAACATAATTCACCCCTCCACTTT
few,TRBJ1-1,TRBD1,TRBV28,CASSLEGAGNTEAFF,TGTGCCAGCAGTTTAGAGGGGGCTGGGAACACTGAAGCTTTCTTT
NA,TRBJ2-7,TRBD2,TRBV6-5,CASSPSGTTRYEQYF,TGTGCCAGCAGTCCCTCCGGGACTACTCGGTACGAGCAGTACTTC
many,TRBJ2-1,NA,TRBV7-9,CASSLILDEQFF,TGTGCCAGCAGCTTAATACTGGATGAGCAGTTCTTC
NA,TRBJ1-5,NA,TRBV25-1,CASSPGSGNQPQHF,TGTGCCAGCTCCCCAGGGTCTGGCAATCAGCCCCAGCATTTT
NA,TRBJ1-1,NA,TRBV4-3,CASSQDGVNTEAFF,TGCGCCAGCAGCCAAGACGGGGTGAACACTGAAGCTTTCTTT
once,TRBJ1-2,TRBD1,TRBV27,CASSQQGGAYGYTF,TGTGCCAGCAGTCAACAGGGGGGGGCCTATGGCTACACCTTC
NA,TRBJ1-1,TRBD1,TRBV5-1,CASGGTGVRGTEAFF,TGCGCCAGCGGCGGGACAGGGGTCAGGGGCACTGAAGCTTTCTTT
NA,TRBJ1-5,TRBD1,TRBV27,CASSSQGAGNQPQHF,TGTGCCAGCAGTTCTCAGGGGGCAGGCAATCAGCCCCAGCATTTT
NA,TRBJ1-1,NA,TRBV4-1,CASSQDREARGRVTEAFF,TGCGCCAGCAGCCAAGATAGGGAGGCTAGAGGGCGGGTCACTGAAGCTTTCTTT
NA,TRBJ2-1,NA,TRBV9,CASSPTVYNEQFF,TGTGCCAGCAGCCCGACAGTATACAATGAGCAGTTCTTC
NA,TRBJ1-5,TRBD1,TRBV5-5,CASSLEGTAINQPQHF,TGTGCCAGCAGCTTGGAGGGGACAGCAATCAATCAGCCCCAGCATTTT
NA,TRBJ1-1,NA,TRBV10-3,CAISEGAGGMNTEAFF,TGTGCCATCAGTGAGGGCGCCGGGGGGATGAACACTGAAGCTTTCTTT
NA,TRBJ1-1,NA,TRBV29-1,CSVLPVHRPTEAFF,TGCAGCGTGTTACCTGTGCACAGACCTACTGAAGCTTTCTTT
NA,TRBJ1-2,NA,TRBV2,CASSDLSYGYTF,TGTGCCAGCAGTGATCTCTCCTATGGCTACACCTTC
once,TRBJ2-7,TRBD1,TRBV7-9,CASSIRDRAYEQYF,TGTGCCAGCAGCATTCGGGACAGGGCCTACGAGCAGTACTTC